This T cell receptor (beta chain) was sequenced in a study of beta chain features in type 1 diabetes. cDNA synthesis used the whole RNA isolate, giving expressed TCRB sequences. Repertoires were generated with immunoSEQ multiplex PCR, while TCRdb's copy carries only in-frame clones and drops some. The sample yields roughly 240,000 clones, 13% to 15% seen once. The J segment lost 9 bases and the V segment lost 5 bases, leaving 12 bases of the junction unmatched. Germline V CDR1 and CDR2: MNHEY, SVGAGI. The CDR3 has 15 amino acids. Sequenced material: naive CD4+ T cells from blood. The chain joins TRBV6-5 to TRBJ2-5, with 10 bases that match TRBD1. This receptor was obtained from a woman aged 35 to 49 in good health. CDR3 protein: CASSPGQGLPSAQYF. The CDR3, as DNA: TGTGCCAGCAGTCCGGGACAGGGGCTACCTTCGGCCCAGTACTTC.